This TCR beta chain comes out of a study of blood T cell repertoires in COVID-19. Study as a whole: In each case, the material was cDNA or gDNA derived from T cells, B-cell-depleted T cells, or PBMCs.

This clone came up once. Sequencing was performed with immunoSEQ multiplex PCR; in TCRdb, only in-frame clones are kept and a portion is missing. The data show under 500,000 clones, approximately 90% seen once. V was cut by 8 bases and J by 6 bases, with 10 bases left in between. The CDR3 extends over 11 amino acids. Germline V lookup: CDR1 MGHDK, CDR2 SYGVNS. The sequence came from a woman aged 18-35 years with acute COVID-19. The V and J genes are TRBV25-1 and TRBJ1-2, with D perhaps TRBD1 (6 bases). Sequenced input: PBMCs or T cells enriched from blood (not recorded which). CDR3 amino acids: CASGYRDGYTF. In DNA, the CDR3 is TGTGCCAGCGGGTACAGGGATGGCTACACCTTC.